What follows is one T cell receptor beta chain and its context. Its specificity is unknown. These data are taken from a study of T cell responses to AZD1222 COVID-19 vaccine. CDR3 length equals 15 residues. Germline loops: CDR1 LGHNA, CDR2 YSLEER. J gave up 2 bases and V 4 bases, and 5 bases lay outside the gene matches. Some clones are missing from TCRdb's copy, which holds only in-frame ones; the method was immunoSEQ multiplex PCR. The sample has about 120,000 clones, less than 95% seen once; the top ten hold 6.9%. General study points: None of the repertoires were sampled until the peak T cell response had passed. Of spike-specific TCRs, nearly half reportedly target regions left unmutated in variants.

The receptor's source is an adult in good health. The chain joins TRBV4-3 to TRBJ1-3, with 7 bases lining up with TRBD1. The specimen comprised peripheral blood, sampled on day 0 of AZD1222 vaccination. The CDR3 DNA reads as TGCGCCAGCAGCCGGCAAGGGACAGCTGGAAACACCATATATTTT. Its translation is CASSRQGTAGNTIYF.